This TCR beta chain was recorded in a study of neoadjuvant anti-PD-1 for oral cavity cancer (dated by TCRdb to the early 2020s). In the study overall: Before curative-intent surgical resection, most patients were given three to four biweekly doses of nivolumab at 3 mg/kg. Patients who did not progress were given a fourth nivolumab dose at about day 43 and had definitive surgical resection on days 50-56. A roughly 35% response rate was observed in the parent correlative cohort, in which over nine patients were included. Responders were defined as patients with complete response, partial response or stable disease by RECIST 1.1; non-responders were defined as patients with progression.

For deep sequencing of PBMC libraries, mostly around 480 ng of input genomic DNA was used, and six replicates were run per sample. TCRbeta libraries were prepared with the immunoSEQ hsTCRbeta kit according to the manufacturer's instructions. An Illumina NovaSeq 6000 S4 flow cell was used to sequence the final libraries, which had first been combined to 3 nM. From the authors' description of their analysis: The immunoSEQ Analyzer was used for raw data preprocessing and quality control. The analysis was restricted to productive rearrangements, with each unique CDR3 amino acid sequence defining a clonotype. Using the R package tcR, the researchers computed the Gini-Simpson index as their estimate of repertoire clonality. Student's t test was used to compare Gini indices, while Pearson correlation assessed associations with tumor size change. Sourced from immuneACCESS, this table was stored by TCRdb with only in-frame sequences that have V and J called. A share of the clones is absent; for the studies checked, an unresolved V gene accounts for under half, and the remainder has no known explanation. From that table come the V and J calls and clone size; the DNA was used to work out D and trimming. For this sample the table gives 70,000 to 95,000 clones, of which more than 80% were detected only once. The ten biggest clones cover roughly 3% of the sample.

With regard to this clone: Its antigen is currently not known. No per-base quality is available; no much larger clone lies one base away.

CDR1 and CDR2 are read off the germline V gene (reference sequence) as SEHNR and FQNEAQ. The CDR3, from cysteine to phenylalanine, totals 18 residues. Only the CDR3 part of the read is kept: 54 bases, read in frame from the first base. Trimmed from V: 2 bases; trimmed from J: 0 bases; junction bases lacking a gene match: 7. Broad study findings and their caveats: The TCR analyses had only three patients in each response group, and the authors called for validation in larger cohorts. Higher pretreatment blood Treg/Th17 ratios correlated with higher pretreatment blood TCRbeta clonality and lower post-treatment tumor TCRbeta clonality. After neoadjuvant nivolumab, T cell clonality (Gini index) in PBMCs was significantly higher in non-responders than in responders.

The time point label here, explained by the study, means: before neoadjuvant nivolumab. The patients had newly diagnosed stage II-IVA oral cavity squamous cell carcinoma and had not received any prior systemic or radiation treatment. Everyone in the cohort had locally advanced, HPV-negative oral cavity squamous cell carcinoma. Peripheral blood mononuclear cells were analyzed directly and were not maintained or expanded in culture. Samples were obtained from a longitudinal correlative study of a single-arm phase II trial of neoadjuvant nivolumab in oral cavity squamous cell carcinoma. Subject-matched pre- and post-treatment PBMCs and tumors from three responders and three non-responders were subjected to genomic DNA-based TCRbeta sequencing. Peripheral blood mononuclear cells were collected before nivolumab treatment and again after treatment, at the time of surgery. The Maxwell RSC DNA from Cells kit was used to extract genomic DNA from PBMCs.

This sample comprised PBMCs, obtained before nivolumab (anti-PD-1) treatment. The TCR sequence derives from a person between 40 and 80 years old with oral cavity squamous cell carcinoma. The chain is assembled from TRBV7-9 and TRBJ2-5, and 12 junctional nucleotides match TRBD2. The nucleotide sequence reads as follows: TGTGCCAGCAGCTTAAATTGGGGGACTAGCGGGTACCAAGAGACCCAGTACTTC. This gives the protein CASSLNWGTSGYQETQYF.